This passage covers 17 T cell receptor beta chains from one sample sequenced in a study of control samples from healthy donors and cancer patients. Sequenced by immunoSEQ multiplex PCR; TCRdb stores in-frame clones only, minus some. The sample holds roughly 80,000 clones, roughly 90% seen once. Source material: PBMCs. These receptors all stem from an older woman with head and neck cancer.

This chain connects TRBV6-5 to TRBJ2-5; maybe TRBD1 (6 bases). Germline-derived CDR1 and CDR2 are MNHEY and SVGAGI. V shed 2 bases and J shed 1 base, with 14 bases lying between them. The CDR3 loop spans 16 amino acids. CDR3 nucleotides: TGTGCCAGCAGTTACGGGGGAACAGGGTTCCAAGAGACCCAGTACTTC. It codes for CASSYGGTGFQETQYF.

The chain recombines TRBV28 with TRBJ1-2, with TRBD1 as a possible D gene (5 bases). Trimming stripped 7 bases from V and 8 bases from J, with 11 bases between. This CDR3 is built from 11 residues. Germline CDR1 and CDR2: MDHEN and SYDVKM. CDR3 nucleotide sequence: TGTGCCAGCACAGGGCGAGGGGGCTACACCTTC. The encoded protein is CASTGRGGYTF.

The rearrangement links TRBV4-3 to TRBJ1-6, with TRBD1 matching 7 bases. The germline V gene has CDR1 LGHNA and CDR2 YSLEER. This CDR3 has 16 residues. V lost 3 bases, J lost 5 bases, and 7 bases stayed unmatched. CDR3 sequence reads: CASSQMGDSDNSPLHF. The CDR3 nucleotides read TGCGCCAGCAGCCAGATGGGGGACAGTGATAATTCACCCCTCCACTTT.

CDR3: CASSYSPTGTDYEQYF. CDR3 coding DNA: TGTGCCAGCAGTTACTCGCCTACCGGGACAGATTACGAGCAGTACTTC. The genes are TRBV6-2 or TRBV6-3 and TRBJ2-7, with 7 bases identical to TRBD1. This CDR3 region has 16 residues. With V trimmed by 0 bases and J by 4 bases, 9 bases remained unmatched. The germline V gene has CDR1 MNHEY and CDR2 SVGEGT.

This rearrangement joins TRBV6-5 to TRBJ2-1; D is perhaps TRBD2 (5 bases). Germline V gene lookup returns CDR1 MNHEY and CDR2 SVGAGI. The V and J ends lost 6 bases and 5 bases respectively, with 11 bases between them. The CDR3 is 13 residues long. The CDR3 DNA reads TGTGCCAGCAGCAGAGGGAGTGACAATGAGCAGTTCTTC. This encodes CASSRGSDNEQFF.

The chain combines TRBV5-1 with TRBJ1-3; 9 bases map to TRBD1. Germline CDR1 and CDR2: SGHRS and YFSETQ. Trimming cost V 2 bases and J 4 bases; bases outside gene matches: 10. CDR3 size: 17 residues. CDR3 residues: CASSLRPGTGQGNTIYF. The CDR3 coding sequence is TGCGCCAGCAGCTTACGACCTGGGACAGGGCAAGGAAACACCATATATTTT.

The chain combines TRBV4-3 with TRBJ2-3; D is undetermined. V lost 0 bases and J lost 2, with 15 bases in between. This CDR3 has 17 amino acids. In germline, CDR1 is LGHNA, CDR2 YSLEER. This chain's CDR3 is CASSQDRRPTFTDTQYF. The CDR3 DNA reads TGCGCCAGCAGCCAAGATAGGCGGCCTACCTTCACAGATACGCAGTATTTT.

The chain links TRBV5-4 to TRBJ2-1, with D perhaps matching TRBD2 (5 bases). The V end lost 2 bases, the J end lost 3 bases, and 6 bases lay between the germline ends. Germline CDR1 and CDR2: SGHNT and YYREEE (reference sequence). The CDR3 covers 13 residues. As DNA, the CDR3 is TGTGCCAGCAGCTTTGGACTCTACAATGAGCAGTTCTTC. Residues: CASSFGLYNEQFF.

In its sample, this clone was seen a few times. The chain couples TRBV30 to TRBJ1-3; D gene unclear. The CDR3 has 12 amino acids. Germline-derived CDR1 and CDR2 are GTSNPN and SVGIG (reference sequence). V lost 4 bases and J lost 0, with 4 bases in between. CDR3 loop: CAWKASGNTIYF. CDR3 nucleotide sequence: TGTGCCTGGAAAGCCTCTGGAAACACCATATATTTT. The full variable domain, its missing parts supplied by reference TRBV30 and TRBJ1-3, is SQTIHQWPATLVQPVGSPLSLECTVEGTSNPNLYWYRQAAGRGLQLLFYSVGIGQISSEVPQNLSASRPQDRQFILSSKKLLLSDSGFYLCAWKASGNTIYFGEGSWLTVV.

The chain joins TRBV2 to TRBJ2-3; perhaps TRBD1 as D (5 bases). The CDR3 totals 13 residues. Per the germline V gene, CDR1 is SNHLY and CDR2 is FYNNEI. V lost 9 bases to trimming and J lost 5 bases, with 15 bases between them. CDR3 DNA sequence: TGTGCCAGAGACAGCCCTGGTGGAGATACGCAGTATTTT. As protein: CARDSPGGDTQYF.

In regard to this clone: Compared with germline, one end of the junction differs, possibly owing to a read error. The rearrangement uses TRBV7-8 and TRBJ2-2, with 11 bases aligning to TRBD2. In germline, CDR1 is SGHVS, CDR2 FQNEAQ. The CDR3 covers 18 residues. This CDR3 is CASTLAGGTISNTGELFF. The CDR3 DNA sequence: TGTGCCAGCACCTTAGCGGGAGGGACCATATCGAACACCGGGGAGCTGTTTTTT.

This sequence joins TRBV29-1 and TRBJ2-2; D unclear. This CDR3 spans 13 amino acids. V lost 1 base, J lost 3 bases, and 6 bases lay in between. Germline V gene sequence: CDR1 SQVTM, CDR2 ANQGSEA. The CDR3 DNA sequence: TGCAGCGTTGAAGTTGGGTACACCGGGGAGCTGTTTTTT. Translated: CSVEVGYTGELFF.

The chain has TRBV27 and TRBJ2-2; 13 bases fit TRBD2. The germline V gene has CDR1 MNHEY and CDR2 SMNVEV (reference sequence). This CDR3 has 15 amino acids. After removal of 6 bases from V and 7 bases from J, the junction contained 5 bases not matched to a gene. CDR3 protein: CASRRLAGGNGELFF. For the CDR3, the DNA is TGTGCCAGCAGGAGACTAGCGGGAGGTAACGGGGAGCTGTTTTTT.

This clone has only one observation. This chain connects TRBV27 to TRBJ1-4, with D uncertain. Germline V gene data show CDR1 as MNHEY and CDR2 as SMNVEV (reference sequence). Trimming stripped 6 bases from V and 9 bases from J, with 14 bases between. The length of the CDR3 is 13 residues. For the CDR3, the DNA is TGTGCCAGCAGGGGATACGGGAGCCAAAAACTGTTTTTT. It specifies CASRGYGSQKLFF.

The chain has TRBV29-1 and TRBJ1-1; no clear D gene. This CDR3 is built from 11 residues. CDR1 SQVTM and CDR2 ANQGSEA come from the germline V gene. V dropped 5 bases and J dropped 1 base, with 5 bases sitting between them. The CDR3 sequence: CSVRENTEAFF. In nucleotides, the CDR3 is TGCAGCGTTCGAGAGAACACTGAAGCTTTCTTT.

The chain carries TRBV24-1 and TRBJ2-1, with TRBD2 as a possible D gene (5 bases). The length of the CDR3 is 13 residues. The V gene's germline CDR1 is KGHDR and CDR2 SFDVKD. Trimming cost V 4 bases and J 7 bases, with 10 bases left between them. This chain's CDR3 is CATSERRRNEQFF. CDR3 sequence (DNA): TGTGCCACCAGTGAAAGGAGGCGAAATGAGCAGTTCTTC.

The DNA of the CDR3 is TGTGCCATCAGTGAGTCTCGTCAGCCCGGGACAAACTACGAGCAGTACTTC. The encoded protein is CAISESRQPGTNYEQYF. The chain recombines TRBV10-3 with TRBJ2-7, with a tentative D call TRBD1 (6 bases). The germline gives CDR1 ENHRY, CDR2 SYGVKD. Trimming removed 0 bases from V and 3 bases from J, with 18 bases in between. The CDR3 is 17 residues long.